The 6 T cell receptor beta chains reported below all come from one sample, sequenced in a study of T cells in Graves' hyperthyroidism and ophthalmopathy. It was RNA transcripts that yielded the amplified TCR beta CDR3 regions. RT-PCR in the first round (using the HTBI primer set) targeted the TCR CDR3. TCRdb reprocessed the multiplex PCR reads via MiXCR and lists one record per CDR3 protein. The sample includes around 600,000 distinct CDR3 sequences, 12% to 15% of them seen just once. The sample taken for sequencing was blood. The receptor set was obtained from a woman younger than 35 with Graves' ophthalmopathy.

This chain uses TRBV9 with TRBJ1-1; a weak D match, TRBD1 (5 bases). The V gene lost 3 bases and the J gene lost 8 bases, with 17 bases spanning the gap. CDR1 SGDLS and CDR2 YYNGEE come from the germline V gene. The CDR3 consists of 14 residues. DNA of the CDR3: TGTGCCAGCAGCGCGGACACACAGCTAAGGGAAGCTTTCTTT. It translates to CASSADTQLREAFF.

This clonotype was seen ten or more times. This rearrangement joins TRBV7-9 to TRBJ2-1; D gene unclear. Per germline, CDR1 SEHNR and CDR2 FQNEAQ (reference sequence). Deletions cut 0 bases from V and 6 bases from J, with 6 bases between. This CDR3 contains 13 residues. The CDR3 DNA follows: TGTGCCAGCAGCTTAGCCTCGGGCAATGAGCAGTTCTTC. The encoded protein is CASSLASGNEQFF. The full variable domain, its missing parts supplied by reference TRBV7-9 and TRBJ2-1, is DTGVSQNPRHKITKRGQNVTFRCDPISEHNRLYWYRQTLGQGPEFLTYFQNEAQLEKSRLLSDRFSAERPKGSFSTLEIQRTEQGDSAMYLCASSLASGNEQFFGPGTRLTVL.

This clonotype showed up many times. The gene calls are TRBV7-9 and TRBJ2-7; no reliable D call. Germline V CDR1 and CDR2: SEHNR, FQNEAQ (reference sequence). With 5 bases removed from V and 3 bases from J, the gap between germline ends came to 8 bases. The CDR3 runs 12 residues. CDR3 sequence: CASSPGRYEQYF. CDR3 in DNA: TGTGCCAGCAGCCCCGGCCGCTACGAGCAGTACTTC.

This clonotype was counted a few times. The chain carries TRBV4-3 and TRBJ1-1, with D possibly matching TRBD1 (5 bases). The V gene lost 0 bases and the J gene lost 10 bases, with 18 bases spanning the gap. CDR1 and CDR2 from the germline V gene are LGHNA and YSLEER. This CDR3 has 15 amino acids. Here the CDR3 reads CASSQDEDWQGAAFF. The CDR3 coding sequence is TGCGCCAGCAGCCAAGATGAAGACTGGCAGGGTGCAGCTTTCTTT.

This clonotype was seen many times. The chain combines TRBV27 with TRBJ2-6; D gene unclear. This CDR3 has 15 residues. CDR1 is MNHEY and CDR2 is SMNVEV in the germline V gene (reference sequence). Trimming took off 6 bases at V and 4 bases at J, with 13 bases between the two ends. The DNA for the CDR3 is TGTGCCAGCAGGGTCGGGTCTCTGGGGGCCAACGTCCTGACTTTC. Translated, it gives CASRVGSLGANVLTF.

V usage is TRBV19 and J usage is TRBJ2-7; D might be TRBD2 (6 bases). The CDR3 length is 15 residues. CDR1 is LNHDA, CDR2 SQIVND, per germline (reference sequence). The germline V and J ends were trimmed by 8 bases and 3 bases, with 20 bases remaining between them. As DNA, the CDR3 is TGTGCCAGTTCCCAGGGTTACGGGGGTGACTACGAGCAGTACTTC. Protein product: CASSQGYGGDYEQYF.